This T cell receptor beta chain was found in a study of cytomegalovirus exposure and HLA in healthy donors. In the study overall: In an early release, HLA-typed donors contributed tens of millions of unique TCR sequences. Study-wide findings and caveats: Rarity held for most TCR sequences, but there were some public TCRs that occurred in many donors. TCR beta chains associated with HLA were, in a later analysis, more clonally expanded than equally common others. Reportedly, cytomegalovirus status was diagnosed with high sensitivity and specificity.

The PCR had 60 Vbeta and 13 Jbeta primers. Sequenced by immunoSEQ multiplex PCR; TCRdb stores in-frame clones only, minus some. The table counts 30,000 to 35,000 clones; 3.4% lies in the top ten. Per the germline V gene, CDR1 is MGHRA and CDR2 is YSYEKL. This CDR3 is built from 16 residues. The V and J ends lost 3 bases and 8 bases respectively, with 19 bases between them. As regards this clone: The antigen is undetermined.

The receptor's source is a woman aged 40 to 50 in good health and CMV-seropositive. This chain uses TRBV4-1 with TRBJ1-4; a possible D gene is TRBD1 (5 bases). Sequenced input: PBMCs. The CDR3 DNA reads as TGCGCCAGCAGCCACGCACAGCCCGCCGGGGGGGAAAAACTGTTTTTT. The encoded protein is CASSHAQPAGGEKLFF.